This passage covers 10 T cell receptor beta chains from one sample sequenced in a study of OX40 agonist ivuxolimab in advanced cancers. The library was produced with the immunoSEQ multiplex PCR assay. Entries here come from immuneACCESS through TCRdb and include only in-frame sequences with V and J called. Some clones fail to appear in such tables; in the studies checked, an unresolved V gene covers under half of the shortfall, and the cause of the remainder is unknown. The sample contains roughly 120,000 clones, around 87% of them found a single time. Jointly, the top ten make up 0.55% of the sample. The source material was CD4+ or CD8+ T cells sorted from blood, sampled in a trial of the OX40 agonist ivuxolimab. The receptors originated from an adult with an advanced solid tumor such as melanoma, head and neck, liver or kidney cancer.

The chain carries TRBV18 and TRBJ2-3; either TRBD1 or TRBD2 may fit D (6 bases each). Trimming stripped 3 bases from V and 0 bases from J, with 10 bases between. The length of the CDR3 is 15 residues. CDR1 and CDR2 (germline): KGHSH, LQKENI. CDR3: CASSPRGVSTDTQYF. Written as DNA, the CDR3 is TGTGCCAGCTCACCGAGGGGGGTCAGCACAGATACGCAGTATTTT.

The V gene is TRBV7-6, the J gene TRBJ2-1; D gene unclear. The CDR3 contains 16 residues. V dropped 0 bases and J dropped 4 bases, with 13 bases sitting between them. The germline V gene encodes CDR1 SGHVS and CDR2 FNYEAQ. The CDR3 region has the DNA TGTGCCAGCAGCTTAGCGGGCCTGCAAGGATACAATGAGCAGTTCTTC. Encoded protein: CASSLAGLQGYNEQFF.

CDR3 sequence (DNA): TGTGCCAGCGGACCTCAGGGGACCTATAATTCACCCCTCCACTTT. This codes for CASGPQGTYNSPLHF. The chain is built from TRBV5-4 and TRBJ1-6, with D possibly matching TRBD1 (6 bases). This CDR3 has 15 amino acids. V gave up 7 bases and J gave up 2 bases, with 13 bases separating them. Germline lookup yields CDR1 SGHNT and CDR2 YYREEE (reference sequence).

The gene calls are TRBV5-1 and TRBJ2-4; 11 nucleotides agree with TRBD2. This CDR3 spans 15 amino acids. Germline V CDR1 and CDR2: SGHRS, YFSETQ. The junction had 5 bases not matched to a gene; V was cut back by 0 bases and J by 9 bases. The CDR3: CASSLDLAGGSIQYF. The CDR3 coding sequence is TGCGCCAGCAGCTTGGATCTAGCGGGGGGTTCCATTCAGTACTTC.

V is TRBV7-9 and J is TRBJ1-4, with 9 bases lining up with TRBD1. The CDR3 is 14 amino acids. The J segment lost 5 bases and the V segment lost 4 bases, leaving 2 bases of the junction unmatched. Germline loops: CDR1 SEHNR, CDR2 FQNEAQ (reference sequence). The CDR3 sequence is CASSSTGGNEKLFF. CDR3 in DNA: TGTGCCAGCAGCTCGACAGGGGGGAATGAAAAACTGTTTTTT. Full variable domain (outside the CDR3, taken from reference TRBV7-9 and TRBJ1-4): DTGVSQNPRHKITKRGQNVTFRCDPISEHNRLYWYRQTLGQGPEFLTYFQNEAQLEKSRLLSDRFSAERPKGSFSTLEIQRTEQGDSAMYLCASSSTGGNEKLFFGSGTQLSVL.

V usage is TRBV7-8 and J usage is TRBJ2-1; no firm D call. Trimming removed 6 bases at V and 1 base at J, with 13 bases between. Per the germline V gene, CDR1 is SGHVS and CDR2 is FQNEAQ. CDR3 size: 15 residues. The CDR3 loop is CASSRAPSSYNEQFF. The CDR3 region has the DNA TGTGCCAGCAGTAGGGCCCCCTCTTCCTACAATGAGCAGTTCTTC.

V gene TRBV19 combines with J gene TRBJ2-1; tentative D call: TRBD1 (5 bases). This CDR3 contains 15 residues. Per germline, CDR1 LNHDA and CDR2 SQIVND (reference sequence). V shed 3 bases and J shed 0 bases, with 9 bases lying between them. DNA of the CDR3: TGTGCCAGTAGTATCGGGCAGGGCTCCTACAATGAGCAGTTCTTC. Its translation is CASSIGQGSYNEQFF.

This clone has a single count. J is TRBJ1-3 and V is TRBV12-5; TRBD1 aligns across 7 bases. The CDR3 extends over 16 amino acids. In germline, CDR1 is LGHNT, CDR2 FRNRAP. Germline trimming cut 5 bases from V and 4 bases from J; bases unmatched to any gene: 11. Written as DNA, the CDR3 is TGTGCTAGTGGTCCGGAAAAACAGGGGCGAGGAAACACCATATATTTT. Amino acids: CASGPEKQGRGNTIYF.

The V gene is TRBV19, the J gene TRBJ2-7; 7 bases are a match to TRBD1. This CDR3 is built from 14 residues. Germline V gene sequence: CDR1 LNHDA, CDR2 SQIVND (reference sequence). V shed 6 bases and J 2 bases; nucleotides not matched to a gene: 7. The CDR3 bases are TGTGCCAGTAGAACCGGGACAGACCCCTACGAGCAGTACTTC. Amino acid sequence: CASRTGTDPYEQYF.

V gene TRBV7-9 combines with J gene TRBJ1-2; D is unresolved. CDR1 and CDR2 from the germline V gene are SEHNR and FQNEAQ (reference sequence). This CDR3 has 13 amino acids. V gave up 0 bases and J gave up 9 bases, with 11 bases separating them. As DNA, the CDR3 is TGTGCCAGCAGCTTAGCGGGTTTGGATCGCTACACCTTC. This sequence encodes CASSLAGLDRYTF.